This T cell receptor (beta chain) came from a study of Ad26.COV2.S vaccination and SARS-CoV-2 variants. Trimming left V 0 bases short and J 2 bases short, with 7 bases between. Germline assignment: CDR1 SGHRS and CDR2 YFSETQ. The length of the CDR3 is 14 residues. A single count supports this clone. Its antigen is undetermined. Study observations and caveats: Individuals receiving vaccine had higher spike-specific TCR breadth than placebo recipients did.

Method: immunoSEQ multiplex PCR; TCRdb's copy keeps in-frame clones and lacks some. The sample lists roughly 500,000 clones, roughly 89% seen once, with about 2.5% in the top ten. Treatment meaning: 15 to 20 received Ad26.COV2.S at low or high dose, single or two shots; several received placebo; per-sample allocation not given. Material that was analyzed had been drawn on day 63 after the first vaccine or placebo injection. Donation was by an adult aged 18-55 years who was in Boston. Here the sequenced sample was peripheral blood, taken in a trial of Ad26.COV2.S vaccine versus placebo. The origin of this receptor is a person between 18 and 65 years old who received the Ad26.COV2.S COVID-19 vaccine or a placebo. The chain carries TRBV5-1 and TRBJ2-3; D perhaps matches TRBD2 (5 bases). CDR3 protein: CASSLERITDTQYF. The CDR3 DNA reads TGCGCCAGCAGCTTGGAGCGGATCACAGATACGCAGTATTTT.